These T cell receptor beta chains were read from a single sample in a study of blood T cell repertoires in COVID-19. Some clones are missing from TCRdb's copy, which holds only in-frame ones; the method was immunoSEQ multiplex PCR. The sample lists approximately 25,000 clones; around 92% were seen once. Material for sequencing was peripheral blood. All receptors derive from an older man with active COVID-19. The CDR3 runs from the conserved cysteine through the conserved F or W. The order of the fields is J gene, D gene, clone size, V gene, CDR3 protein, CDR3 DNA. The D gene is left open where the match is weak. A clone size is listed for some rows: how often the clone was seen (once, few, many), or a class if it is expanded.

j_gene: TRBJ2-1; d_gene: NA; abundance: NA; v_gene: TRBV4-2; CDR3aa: CASSQAGTTNYNEQFF; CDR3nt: TGTGCCAGCAGCCAAGCCGGGACAACTAACTACAATGAGCAGTTCTTC
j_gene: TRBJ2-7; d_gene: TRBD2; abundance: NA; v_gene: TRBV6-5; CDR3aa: CASSRGLAGAREQYF; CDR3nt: TGTGCCAGCAGCCGCGGACTAGCGGGAGCAAGGGAGCAGTACTTC
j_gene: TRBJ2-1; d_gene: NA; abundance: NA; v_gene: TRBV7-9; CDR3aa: CASSFGSGLYNEQFF; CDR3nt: TGTGCCAGCAGCTTTGGGTCAGGTTTATACAATGAGCAGTTCTTC
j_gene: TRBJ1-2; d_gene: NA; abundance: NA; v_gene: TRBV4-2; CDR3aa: CASSPLGSIVGYTF; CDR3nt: TGTGCCAGCAGCCCTCTGGGCAGTATCGTTGGCTACACCTTC
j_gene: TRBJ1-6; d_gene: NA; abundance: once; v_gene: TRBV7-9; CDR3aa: CASSQETATNSPLHF; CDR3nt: TGTGCCAGCAGCCAGGAGACAGCTACCAATTCACCCCTCCACTTT
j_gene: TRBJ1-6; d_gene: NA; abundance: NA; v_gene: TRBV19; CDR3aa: CASRVEGSPLHF; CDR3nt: TGTGCCAGTAGAGTCGAGGGTTCACCCCTCCACTTT
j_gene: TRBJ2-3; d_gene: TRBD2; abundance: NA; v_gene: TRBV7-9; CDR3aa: CASSLTWTSGRAGIDTQYF; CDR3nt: TGTGCCAGCAGCCTTACCTGGACTAGCGGGAGGGCAGGGATAGATACGCAGTATTTT
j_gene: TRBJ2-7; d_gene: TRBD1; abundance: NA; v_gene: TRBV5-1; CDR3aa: CASSSPGTGDEQYF; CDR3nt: TGCGCCAGCAGCTCCCCCGGGACAGGAGACGAGCAGTACTTC
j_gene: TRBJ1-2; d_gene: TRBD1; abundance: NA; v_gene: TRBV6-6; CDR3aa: CASSGQGANYGYTF; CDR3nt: TGTGCCAGCAGTGGACAGGGGGCAAACTATGGCTACACCTTC
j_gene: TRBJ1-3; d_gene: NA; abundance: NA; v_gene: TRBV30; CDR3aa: CAWTGAGNTIYF; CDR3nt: TGTGCCTGGACAGGGGCCGGAAACACCATATATTTT
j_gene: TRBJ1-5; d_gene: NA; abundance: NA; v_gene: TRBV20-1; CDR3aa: CSASRGFRSNQPQHF; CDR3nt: TGCAGTGCTAGTAGGGGGTTCAGAAGCAATCAGCCCCAGCATTTT
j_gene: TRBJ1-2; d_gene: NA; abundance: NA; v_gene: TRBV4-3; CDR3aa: CASSQVSTVPNYGYTF; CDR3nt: TGCGCCAGCAGCCAAGTCTCCACGGTACCCAACTATGGCTACACCTTC
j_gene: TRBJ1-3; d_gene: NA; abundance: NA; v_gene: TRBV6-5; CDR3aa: CASSRAISGNTIYF; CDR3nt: TGTGCCAGCAGTAGAGCGATCTCTGGAAACACCATATATTTT
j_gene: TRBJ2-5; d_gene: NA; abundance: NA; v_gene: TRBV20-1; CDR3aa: CSASTGWETQYF; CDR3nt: TGCAGTGCTAGTACGGGGTGGGAGACCCAGTACTTC
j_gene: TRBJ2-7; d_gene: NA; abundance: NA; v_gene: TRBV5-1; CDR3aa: CASSLERFRYEQYF; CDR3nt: TGCGCCAGCAGCTTGGAACGGTTTCGCTACGAGCAGTACTTC
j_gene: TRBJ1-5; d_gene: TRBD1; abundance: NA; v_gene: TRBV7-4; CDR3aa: CASSSSGTGNNQPQHF; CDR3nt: TGTGCCAGCAGCTCTAGTGGGACAGGGAACAATCAGCCCCAGCATTTT
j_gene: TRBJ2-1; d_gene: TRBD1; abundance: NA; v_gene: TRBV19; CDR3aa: CASSTNRGSYNEQFF; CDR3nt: TGTGCCAGTAGTACCAACAGGGGTTCCTACAATGAGCAGTTCTTC